Each of the 30 T cell receptor beta chains below was sequenced from the same sample in a study of T cell repertoires in cytomegalovirus infection. These receptors have no identified antigens. MiXCR was run by TCRdb on the reads, yielding one entry per CDR3 protein. The profile shows under 500,000 distinct CDR3 sequences, 42% of them singletons. The sample consisted of cultured PBMCs, taken from culture after CMV antigen stimulation. The receptors derive from a human donor in good health (CMV status not recorded). Some clones in this sample may be carry-over from other donors' samples.

The sample holds many counts of this clonotype. V usage is TRBV7-2 and J usage is TRBJ2-3, with 9 bases matching TRBD1. CDR3 length: 15 residues. V trimming: 5 bases; J trimming: 1 base; junction bases outside the gene matches: 4. Germline V gene sequence: CDR1 SGHTA, CDR2 FQGNSA. The DNA for the CDR3 is TGTGCCAGCAGCCTACGGACAGGGGGCACAGATACGCAGTATTTT. Translation gives CASSLRTGGTDTQYF.

The chain employs TRBV7-2 and TRBJ2-5; D tentatively reads TRBD1 or TRBD2 (5 bases each). The CDR3 extends over 13 amino acids. Germline CDR1 SGHTA, CDR2 FQGNSA. Deletions cut 4 bases from V and 4 bases from J, with 10 bases between. CDR3 protein: CASSSGASETQYF. CDR3 in DNA: TGTGCCAGCAGCTCCGGGGCCTCAGAGACCCAGTACTTC.

This chain joins TRBV6-2 or TRBV6-3 and TRBJ2-7, with no clear D. CDR3 length: 11 residues. Trimming left V 2 bases short and J 5 bases short, with 4 bases between. Germline-derived CDR1 and CDR2 are MNHEY and SVGEGT. CDR3 sequence: CASSYRNEQYF. CDR3 sequence (DNA): TGTGCCAGCAGTTACAGGAACGAGCAGTACTTC.

The chain joins TRBV7-6 to TRBJ2-2; 8 nucleotides agree with TRBD2. The trim removed 4 bases at V and 1 base at J, leaving 5 bases unmatched. Germline V gene lookup returns CDR1 SGHVS and CDR2 FNYEAQ. There are 16 residues in the CDR3. The CDR3 loop is CASSYSGTRNTGELFF. The CDR3 DNA reads as TGTGCCAGCAGCTACTCCGGGACTAGGAACACCGGGGAGCTGTTTTTT. Full variable domain (remainder filled in from reference TRBV7-6 and TRBJ2-2): GAGVSQSPRYKVTKRGQDVALRCDPISGHVSLYWYRQALGQGPEFLTYFNYEAQQDKSGLPNDRFSAERPEGSISTLTIQRTEQRDSAMYRCASSYSGTRNTGELFFGEGSRLTVL.

This chain joins TRBV11-2 and TRBJ2-1; 10 nucleotides line up with TRBD2. Germline V gene sequence: CDR1 SGHAT, CDR2 FQNNGV. This CDR3 is built from 18 residues. V lost 1 base, J lost 4 bases, and 10 bases stayed unmatched. CDR3 sequence: CASSLGAAPSGGYNEQFF. For the CDR3, the DNA is TGTGCCAGCAGCTTAGGTGCCGCCCCTAGCGGGGGATACAATGAGCAGTTCTTC. Looking up the rest from reference TRBV11-2 and TRBJ2-1 gives the full variable domain: EAGVAQSPRYKIIEKRQSVAFWCNPISGHATLYWYQQILGQGPKLLIQFQNNGVVDDSQLPKDRFSAERLKGVDSTLKIQPAKLEDSAVYLCASSLGAAPSGGYNEQFFGPGTRLTVL.

The chain links TRBV19 to TRBJ1-4; D perhaps matches TRBD1 (5 bases). CDR1 is LNHDA, CDR2 SQIVND, per germline (reference sequence). Between the trimmed V and J ends, which lost 5 bases and 6 bases, there was a span of 10 bases. The CDR3 runs 13 residues. The CDR3 DNA reads as TGTGCCAGTAGTGCCTCGGGGGATGAAAAACTGTTTTTT. Translating gives CASSASGDEKLFF.

This clonotype was counted a few times. The V call is TRBV7-8, the J call TRBJ1-5; D possibly corresponds to TRBD1 (5 bases). The CDR3 is 18 residues long. Germline V gene lookup returns CDR1 SGHVS and CDR2 FQNEAQ. Trimming removed 1 base at V and 0 bases at J, with 16 bases between. The CDR3 loop reads CASSLEDTRLSSNQPQHF. The CDR3 region has the DNA TGTGCCAGCAGCTTAGAGGACACCAGACTAAGTAGCAATCAGCCCCAGCATTTT.

There are a few counts of this clonotype. J is TRBJ2-7 and V is TRBV11-2; D might be TRBD2 (5 bases). Germline CDR1 SGHAT, CDR2 FQNNGV. The CDR3 extends over 15 amino acids. V was cut by 1 base and J by 2 bases, with 12 bases left in between. The CDR3 spells CASSLGRGIAYEQYF. DNA for the CDR3: TGTGCCAGCAGCTTAGGACGGGGAATTGCCTACGAGCAGTACTTC.

The CDR3 bases are TGCGCCAGCAGCCCGCGGGGGTTCCGGGGCAATGAGCAGTTCTTC. Translated, it gives CASSPRGFRGNEQFF. V is TRBV5-1 and J is TRBJ2-1; TRBD2 matches at 7 bases. The V gene end was trimmed by 4 bases and the J gene end by 6 bases; junction bases not matched to a gene: 10. This CDR3 spans 15 amino acids. Germline CDR1 is SGHRS and CDR2 is YFSETQ. Using reference TRBV5-1 and TRBJ2-1 for the parts outside the CDR3, the full variable domain is KAGVTQTPRYLIKTRGQQVTLSCSPISGHRSVSWYQQTPGQGLQFLFEYFSETQRNKGNFPGRFSGRQFSNSRSEMNVSTLELGDSALYLCASSPRGFRGNEQFFGPGTRLTVL.

This sequence joins TRBV19 and TRBJ2-1; no clear D gene. V gave up 6 bases and J gave up 2 bases, with 11 bases separating them. This CDR3 is built from 14 residues. The germline V gene has CDR1 LNHDA and CDR2 SQIVND (reference sequence). The CDR3 region is CASSPLSPYNEQFF. DNA for the CDR3: TGTGCCAGTAGCCCCCTCTCGCCCTACAATGAGCAGTTCTTC.

This clonotype appeared once. The chain carries TRBV7-2 and TRBJ2-7; 11 bases are shared with TRBD2. CDR1 SGHTA and CDR2 FQGNSA come from the germline V gene. V dropped 7 bases and J dropped 2; count of bases not matched to a gene: 7. The CDR3 spans 15 residues. The CDR3 is CASTLLAGVAYEQYF. The CDR3 DNA is TGTGCCAGCACCCTACTAGCGGGAGTCGCCTACGAGCAGTACTTC.

This clonotype has only a few counts. The gene calls are TRBV11-2 and TRBJ2-7; D unresolved. In germline, CDR1 is SGHAT, CDR2 FQNNGV. V shed 5 bases and J shed 6 bases, with 17 bases lying between them. This CDR3 has 14 residues. CDR3 loop: CASSPVLGWGEQYF. In DNA, the CDR3 is TGTGCCAGCAGCCCCGTTTTAGGCTGGGGCGAGCAGTACTTC. Full variable domain (outside the CDR3, taken from reference TRBV11-2 and TRBJ2-7): EAGVAQSPRYKIIEKRQSVAFWCNPISGHATLYWYQQILGQGPKLLIQFQNNGVVDDSQLPKDRFSAERLKGVDSTLKIQPAKLEDSAVYLCASSPVLGWGEQYFGPGTRLTVT.

This rearrangement joins TRBV28 to TRBJ2-7; D is ambiguous. Trimming cost V 9 bases and J 6 bases, with 15 bases left between them. This CDR3 has 12 residues. The germline V gene has CDR1 MDHEN and CDR2 SYDVKM. The CDR3 nucleotides are TGTGCCAGGAGCCTACCGCCCCTCGAGCAGTACTTC. Residues: CARSLPPLEQYF.

In its sample, this clonotype was seen a few times. This chain joins TRBV7-8 and TRBJ2-4, with TRBD1 identical over 9 bases. This CDR3 has 13 amino acids. V was clipped by 2 bases and J by 11 bases; unmatched bases: 4. Germline V CDR1 and CDR2: SGHVS, FQNEAQ. CDR3 DNA: TGTGCCAGCAGCTTATCGGACAGGGGCCTTCAGTACTTC. Translating gives CASSLSDRGLQYF.

This chain joins TRBV19 and TRBJ2-7; 10 nucleotides agree with TRBD2. The CDR3 sequence is 15 residues long. J was trimmed by 0 bases and V by 5 bases; bases with no gene match: 4. The germline V gene encodes CDR1 LNHDA and CDR2 SQIVND (reference sequence). DNA for the CDR3: TGTGCCAGTAGTCGCACTAGCGGGACCTCCTACGAGCAGTACTTC. Amino acids: CASSRTSGTSYEQYF.

The chain uses TRBV7-2 and TRBJ2-1; D not resolved. V gave up 3 bases and J gave up 2 bases, with 5 bases separating them. The CDR3 has 13 amino acids. Germline CDR1 SGHTA, CDR2 FQGNSA. The CDR3: CASSFTAYNEQFF. In DNA form, the CDR3 reads TGTGCCAGCAGCTTTACAGCCTACAATGAGCAGTTCTTC.

This clonotype was observed a handful of times. The V gene is TRBV5-4, the J gene TRBJ2-2; 7 positions agree with TRBD1. The CDR3 has 15 amino acids. Germline V CDR1 and CDR2: SGHNT, YYREEE (reference sequence). Germline trimming cut 0 bases from V and 1 base from J; bases unmatched to any gene: 0. The CDR3 protein is CASSLGTGNTGELFF. CDR3 DNA sequence: TGTGCCAGCAGCTTGGGGACAGGGAACACCGGGGAGCTGTTTTTT. Combining the CDR3 with reference TRBV5-4 and TRBJ2-2 gives the whole variable domain ETGVTQSPTHLIKTRGQQVTLRCSSQSGHNTVSWYQQALGQGPQFIFQYYREEENGRGNFPPRFSGLQFPNYSSELNVNALELDDSALYLCASSLGTGNTGELFFGEGSRLTVL.

This sequence joins TRBV28 and TRBJ2-7; TRBD2 matches at 9 bases. J lost 3 bases, V lost 8 bases, and 20 bases had no gene match. CDR3 length equals 18 residues. Germline-derived CDR1 and CDR2 are MDHEN and SYDVKM. This CDR3 is CASPAREVAGASRYEQYF. The CDR3 bases are TGTGCCAGCCCAGCACGGGAGGTAGCGGGGGCCTCTCGCTACGAGCAGTACTTC. Filled out from reference TRBV28 and TRBJ2-7, the complete variable domain reads DVKVTQSSRYLVKRTGEKVFLECVQDMDHENMFWYRQDPGLGLRLIYFSYDVKMKEKGDIPEGYSVSREKKERFSLILESASTNQTSMYLCASPAREVAGASRYEQYFGPGTRLTVT.

The genes are TRBV7-8 and TRBJ1-3; D possibly corresponds to TRBD1 (6 bases). Germline CDR1 and CDR2: SGHVS and FQNEAQ. The CDR3 has 14 residues. V was pared by 5 bases and J by 1 base, with 9 bases between. CDR3 protein: CASSVQGSGNTIYF. CDR3 nucleotide sequence: TGTGCCAGCAGCGTTCAGGGGTCTGGAAACACCATATATTTT.

This chain uses TRBV10-3 with TRBJ1-5; D is possibly TRBD1 (5 bases). Germline assignment: CDR1 ENHRY and CDR2 SYGVKD. Trimming stripped 11 bases from V and 5 bases from J, with 16 bases between. This CDR3 spans 13 amino acids. The CDR3 is CAPLPEGDQPQHF. The DNA of the CDR3 is TGTGCCCCTCTCCCAGAAGGGGATCAGCCCCAGCATTTT.

The CDR3 DNA reads as TGTGCCAGCAGCAGGGGTTGGCGTGAAAAACTGTTTTTT. Protein product: CASSRGWREKLFF. This sequence joins TRBV7-2 and TRBJ1-4, with D perhaps TRBD1 (5 bases). The CDR3 runs 13 residues. CDR1 SGHTA and CDR2 FQGNSA come from the germline V gene. The germline V and J ends were trimmed by 5 bases and 7 bases, with 11 bases remaining between them.

This chain connects TRBV24-1 to TRBJ2-1; 13 bases align to TRBD2. Germline CDR1 and CDR2: KGHDR and SFDVKD. The J segment lost 2 bases and the V segment lost 4 bases, leaving 7 bases of the junction unmatched. The CDR3 length is 18 residues. Here the CDR3 reads CATSDRLAGGPTYNEQFF. DNA of the CDR3: TGTGCCACCAGTGACCGACTAGCGGGAGGCCCCACCTACAATGAGCAGTTCTTC.

The chain couples TRBV20-1 to TRBJ1-5; TRBD1 aligns across 8 bases. From germline, CDR1 is DFQATT and CDR2 SNEGSKA (reference sequence). The CDR3 is 17 residues long. V was pared by 4 bases and J by 3 bases, with 14 bases of the junction left unmatched. The CDR3 DNA sequence: TGCAGTGCTATGGCGTGGGACAGGTCCTTCTCCAATCAGCCCCAGCATTTT. This gives the protein CSAMAWDRSFSNQPQHF.

The chain joins TRBV5-4 to TRBJ1-6, with D uncertain. V gave up 1 base and J gave up 0 bases, with 8 bases separating them. The CDR3 extends over 16 amino acids. Germline values: CDR1 SGHNT, CDR2 YYREEE (reference sequence). The CDR3 region has the DNA TGTGCCAGCAGCTTGACCCGGAGCTCCTATAATTCACCCCTCCACTTT. It yields the protein CASSLTRSSYNSPLHF.

This clonotype was counted many times. This rearrangement joins TRBV7-2 to TRBJ2-3; D remains ambiguous. CDR1 is SGHTA and CDR2 is FQGNSA in the germline V gene. V was trimmed by 3 bases and J by 2 bases, leaving 0 bases between them. This CDR3 contains 11 residues. CDR3 nucleotides: TGTGCCAGCAGCTTCACAGATACGCAGTATTTT. Residues: CASSFTDTQYF.

This clonotype has more than one count but fewer than ten. This chain joins TRBV7-2 and TRBJ2-5; TRBD1 might be the D (5 bases). V was cut by 1 base and J by 5 bases, with 17 bases left in between. The CDR3 has 16 residues. CDR1 SGHTA and CDR2 FQGNSA come from the germline V gene. The CDR3 spells CASSLGTTLEWETQYF. CDR3 bases: TGTGCCAGCAGCTTAGGGACAACCCTCGAATGGGAGACCCAGTACTTC.

V gene TRBV19 combines with J gene TRBJ2-1; possibly TRBD2 for D (6 bases). This CDR3 has 13 residues. Looked up from germline, CDR1 is LNHDA and CDR2 is SQIVND (reference sequence). V gave up 3 bases and J gave up 8 bases, with 11 bases separating them. In DNA form, the CDR3 reads TGTGCCAGTAGTATTGGGGGGTTCGATGAGCAGTTCTTC. Its translation is CASSIGGFDEQFF.

The chain carries TRBV24-1 and TRBJ2-1, with 7 bases identical to TRBD1. The CDR3 length is 14 residues. V gave up 6 bases and J gave up 7 bases; unmatched junction bases: 8. The germline CDR1 and CDR2 sequences are KGHDR and SFDVKD. Here the CDR3 DNA reads TGTGCCACCAGTACACAGGGGATTGGTAATGAGCAGTTCTTC. It encodes CATSTQGIGNEQFF.

The chain links TRBV5-1 to TRBJ2-3; 8 bases are a match to TRBD2. This CDR3 contains 16 residues. The V and J ends lost 0 bases and 1 base, in that order; junction bases with no gene match: 4. Germline lookup yields CDR1 SGHRS and CDR2 YFSETQ. CDR3 DNA sequence: TGCGCCAGCAGCTTGGGCAGCGGGGGACGCACAGATACGCAGTATTTT. Translating gives CASSLGSGGRTDTQYF.

This clonotype was observed many times. The chain joins TRBV7-2 to TRBJ2-4; 9 bases are a match to TRBD2. The CDR3 runs to 14 residues. V trimming: 5 bases; J trimming: 4 bases; junction bases outside the gene matches: 3. Germline V gene lookup returns CDR1 SGHTA and CDR2 FQGNSA. CDR3 protein: CASSLRGGKNIQYF. The CDR3 nucleotides read TGTGCCAGCAGCCTGCGGGGGGGGAAAAACATTCAGTACTTC.